These T cell receptor beta chains were read from a single sample in a study of breast tumors, draining lymph nodes, adjacent tissues. MiXCR, run by TCRdb on the multiplex PCR reads, gives a single entry per CDR3 protein. The sample gives some 200,000 distinct CDR3 sequences, over 25% of which show up once; around 4.5% is in the top ten. Sequenced: axillary lymph node tissue. The source is a female donor with breast cancer. Some clones in this sample may be carry-over from other donors' samples. CDR3s leave out the opening cysteine and the closing phenylalanine or tryptophan. Fields, in order: clone size, V gene, J gene, CDR3 length, CDR3 protein. Clone size is not always given. Where it is, it says once, few, many or a class for expanded clones.

-	TRBV27	TRBJ2-7	18	ASSTSPGLAGGGYAYEQY
many	TRBV6-6	TRBJ1-6	15	ASSSGQGPYYNSPLH
-	TRBV7-9	TRBJ2-5	18	ASSLVFSGSGLAGQETQY
many	TRBV19	TRBJ1-5	14	ASTQSVNGYNQPQH
-	TRBV19	TRBJ1-4	12	ASSISATNEKLF
-	TRBV4-1	TRBJ2-5	12	ASSQEFSGETQY
many	TRBV5-6	TRBJ2-1	14	ASSFFRDRDVNEQF
many	TRBV7-9	TRBJ2-7	12	ASSIAGRTYEQY
many	TRBV25-1	TRBJ2-7	12	ASSPGQRHREQY
many	TRBV7-6	TRBJ2-5	12	ASSLDRDAETQY
many	TRBV2	TRBJ2-5	12	ASSKQGIEETQY
-	TRBV7-3	TRBJ2-5	16	ASSLDAEQQGGQETQY
many	TRBV29-1	TRBJ2-3	14	SVEDLTSGSSDTQY
many	TRBV2	TRBJ1-5	13	ASSGGQGGSQPQH
-	TRBV7-2	TRBJ2-1	13	ASSTTSGRAFEQL
many	TRBV7-9	TRBJ2-3	14	ASSLGTLGGTDTQY
-	TRBV7-6	TRBJ2-2	14	ASSLGGSGGTGELF
many	TRBV20-1	TRBJ2-1	13	SARVVGRLFNEQF
-	TRBV20-1	TRBJ2-7	12	SARPRDYYTEQY
many	TRBV5-1	TRBJ1-2	12	ASSLVTAGGGYT
many	TRBV20-1	TRBJ1-6	15	SARDWGQGASNSPLH
few	TRBV28	TRBJ2-1	13	ASSFPAGGLNEQF